Following are 4 T cell receptor beta chains from one sample sequenced in a study of OX40 agonist ivuxolimab in advanced cancers. TCRdb's table, derived via immunoSEQ multiplex PCR, lists solely in-frame clones and lacks some. This table holds about 55,000 clones, approximately 90% found once. Sample: CD4+ or CD8+ T cells sorted from blood, taken in a trial of the OX40 agonist ivuxolimab. The receptors stem from an adult with an advanced solid tumor such as melanoma, head and neck, liver or kidney cancer.

The chain has TRBV10-2 and TRBJ1-5; TRBD1 is a possible D gene (5 bases). CDR3 length equals 14 residues. The V and J ends lost 6 bases and 2 bases respectively, with 11 bases between them. The germline V gene encodes CDR1 WSHSY and CDR2 SAAADI. This CDR3 is CASRPGGGNQPQHF. CDR3 bases: TGCGCCAGCAGACCCGGGGGTGGCAATCAGCCCCAGCATTTT.

The chain joins TRBV10-3 to TRBJ2-2, with 11 nucleotides matching TRBD2. In germline, CDR1 is ENHRY, CDR2 SYGVKD. CDR3 size: 15 residues. Unmatched junction bases numbered 3, after V lost 8 bases and J lost 1 base. As DNA, the CDR3 is TGTGCCATCCTAGCGGGGGGCCGGAACACCGGGGAGCTGTTTTTT. It yields the protein CAILAGGRNTGELFF.

The chain employs TRBV5-6 and TRBJ2-5; 7 bases line up with TRBD1. The CDR3 consists of 15 residues. The germline CDR1 and CDR2 sequences are SGHDT and YYEEEE. Trimming removed 5 bases from V and 3 bases from J; junction bases left unmatched: 10. For the CDR3, the DNA is TGTGCCAGCAGAAGACAGGGTCTTATCAAAGAGACCCAGTACTTC. Its translation is CASRRQGLIKETQYF. The full variable domain, with the rest looked up from reference TRBV5-6 and TRBJ2-5, is DAGVTQSPTHLIKTRGQQVTLRCSPKSGHDTVSWYQQALGQGPQFIFQYYEEEERQRGNFPDRFSGHQFPNYSSELNVNALLLGDSALYLCASRRQGLIKETQYFGPGTRLLVL.

This clone appeared a few times. The chain uses TRBV10-3 and TRBJ1-1, with a weak D call TRBD1 (6 bases). CDR1 ENHRY and CDR2 SYGVKD come from the germline V gene. This CDR3 spans 13 amino acids. V lost 6 bases and J lost 7, with 15 bases in between. CDR3 coding DNA: TGTGCCATCAGCGGGGACACCCCCAATGAAGCTTTCTTT. This translates into CAISGDTPNEAFF.